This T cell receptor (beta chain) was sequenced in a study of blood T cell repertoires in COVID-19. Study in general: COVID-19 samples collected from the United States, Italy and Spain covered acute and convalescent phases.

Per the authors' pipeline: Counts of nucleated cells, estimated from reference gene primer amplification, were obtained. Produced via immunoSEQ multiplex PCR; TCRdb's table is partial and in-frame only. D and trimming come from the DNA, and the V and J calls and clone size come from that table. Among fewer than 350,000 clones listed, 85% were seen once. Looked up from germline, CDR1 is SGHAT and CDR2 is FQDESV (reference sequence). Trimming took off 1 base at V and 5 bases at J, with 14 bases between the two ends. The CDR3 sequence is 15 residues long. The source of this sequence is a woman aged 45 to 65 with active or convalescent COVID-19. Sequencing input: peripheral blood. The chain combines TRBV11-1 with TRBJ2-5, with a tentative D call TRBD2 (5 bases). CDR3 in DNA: TGTGCCAGCAGCTTAGATTTTAGGGTAGCGGAGACCCAGTACTTC. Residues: CASSLDFRVAETQYF.